The TCR beta chain under discussion was sequenced for a study of a mutant IDH1 vaccine in newly diagnosed glioma. Study information: All eight of the vaccinations patients received fell in weeks 1, 3, 5, 7, 11, 15, 19 and 23. Radiotherapy alone preceded vaccination by 4-6 weeks; alternatively, vaccination started with temozolomide cycles. It was radiotherapy, temozolomide, or both that patients received previously, with most receiving both.

This CDR3 comprises 12 residues. From germline, CDR1 is GTSNPN and CDR2 SVGIG (reference sequence). V lost 1 base and J lost 5, with 8 bases in between. Overall study results and limits: Seemingly, pseudoprogression had no relation to changes in the top peripheral T cell clonotypes.

Some clones are missing from TCRdb's copy, which holds only in-frame ones; the method was immunoSEQ multiplex PCR. The sample consists of roughly 45,000 clones, approximately 84% of them appearing once. In its sample, this clone was seen a few times. Its antigen is currently unknown. Time point meaning: week 23, last vaccination. Every vaccination contained 300 ug of the mutant IDH1 20-mer peptide and was paired with topical imiquimod. The clonotype comes from a woman aged 18-35 years with glioma. Some clones in this sample may be carry-over from other donors' samples. The rearrangement joins TRBV30 to TRBJ1-2; no definite D call. Sample: PBMCs, taken from a glioma patient whose treatment included an IDH1 peptide vaccine. This CDR3 is CAWSDRPYGYTF. CDR3 DNA: TGTGCCTGGAGTGATCGACCGTATGGCTACACCTTC. Full variable domain (remainder filled in from reference TRBV30 and TRBJ1-2): SQTIHQWPATLVQPVGSPLSLECTVEGTSNPNLYWYRQAAGRGLQLLFYSVGIGQISSEVPQNLSASRPQDRQFILSSKKLLLSDSGFYLCAWSDRPYGYTFGSGTRLTVV.